These T cell receptor beta chains were read from a single sample in a study of T-cell memory formation after mild COVID-19. TCRdb independently ran MiXCR on the 5' RACE reads; one entry per CDR3 protein. The data contain some 440,000 distinct CDR3 sequences, around 25% of them singletons. The sample taken for sequencing was PBMCs or a T cell subset sorted from them (not recorded which). The receptors were sampled from an adult woman who had mild COVID-19 (a few samples of this study predate the infection). Cell type and time point are not known. The CDR3 runs from the conserved cysteine through the conserved F or W. A D gene is named only where the DNA matches it firmly. The size of a clone is reported for some rows only, either as once, few or many, or as a class for expanded clones.

cdr3_length j_call d_call v_call clone_size cdr3_nt cdr3_aa
16 TRBJ1-2 - TRBV6-5 few TGTGCCAGCAGTTACTCGTGGCAGTCGAGTGGCTATGGCTACACCTTC CASSYSWQSSGYGYTF
15 TRBJ2-2 - TRBV9 - TGTGCCAGCAGCACTCATGATCGGACGACCGGGGAGCTGTTTTTT CASSTHDRTTGELFF
12 TRBJ1-1 - TRBV24-1 - TGTGCCACCAGTGATACGACAGGTCCCGCTTTCTTT CATSDTTGPAFF
15 TRBJ2-1 - TRBV6-2/TRBV6-3 - TGTGCCAGCAAAAGAATTAGTTCCATCTACAATGAGCAGTTCTTC CASKRISSIYNEQFF
15 TRBJ2-2 - TRBV12-3/TRBV12-4 - TGTGCCAGCAGTCCAGGTCAGGAGAACACCGAGGAGCTGTTTTTT CASSPGQENTEELFF
18 TRBJ1-2 TRBD1 TRBV7-8 - TGTGCCAGCAGCTTAGAGTCCTCCTTGACAGGGCTAAACTATGGCTACACCTTC CASSLESSLTGLNYGYTF
16 TRBJ2-7 TRBD2 TRBV6-6 few TGTGCCAGCAGTTACTCGGGGGCTAGCGGGAGGGACGAGCAGTACTTC CASSYSGASGRDEQYF
14 TRBJ2-2 - TRBV12-3/TRBV12-4 - TGTGCCAGCAGTTTTGTGGTGAACACCGGGGAGCTGTTTTTT CASSFVVNTGELFF
13 TRBJ1-1 - TRBV18 few TGTGCCAGCTCACTAGGACGCCAACTCGAAGCTTTCTTT CASSLGRQLEAFF
13 TRBJ2-3 - TRBV7-3 - TGTGCCAGCAGCCTACAACGCGGGGATACGCAGTATTTT CASSLQRGDTQYF
11 TRBJ1-2 - TRBV6-1 - TGTGCCACCCAGGGGAGATATGGCTACACCTTC CATQGRYGYTF
15 TRBJ2-1 TRBD2 TRBV20-1 - TGCAGTGCTAGAGACCTAGCGGGACCCTACAATGAGCAGTTCTTC CSARDLAGPYNEQFF
14 TRBJ2-2 - TRBV6-5 - TGTGCCAGCAGTTACGGTCAGACCACCGGGGAGCTGTTTTTT CASSYGQTTGELFF
13 TRBJ2-3 - TRBV29-1 - TGCAGCGTTGTACGGCTTCACACAGATACGCAGTATTTT CSVVRLHTDTQYF
16 TRBJ1-1 TRBD1 TRBV5-1 few TGCGCCAGCAGCCACGGGTATGACAGGGCGAACACTGAAGCTTTCTTT CASSHGYDRANTEAFF